One sample yielded the 14 T cell receptor beta chains listed below, sequenced in a study of response to subunit inactivated influenza vaccine. One entry per CDR3 protein results from TCRdb running MiXCR on the RT-PCR reads. This table holds about 530,000 distinct CDR3 sequences, approximately 13% found once. This specimen was PBMCs from blood, taken 40 to 50 days after vaccination. These receptors were collected from a man aged 45-65 years who received an inactivated influenza vaccine.

This sequence joins TRBV3-1 and TRBJ2-7; 10 bases are a match to TRBD2. Germline assignment: CDR1 LGHDT and CDR2 YNNKEL (reference sequence). Trimming took 0 bases from V and 3 from J; bases not matched to a gene: 5. The CDR3 totals 16 residues. The CDR3 sequence: CASSQDSSGGFYEQYF. The CDR3 nucleotides read TGTGCCAGCAGCCAAGATAGTAGCGGGGGGTTCTACGAGCAGTACTTC.

The chain is built from TRBV20-1 and TRBJ2-1, with TRBD1 matching 7 bases. V dropped 5 bases and J dropped 3; count of bases not matched to a gene: 10. From germline, CDR1 is DFQATT and CDR2 SNEGSKA (reference sequence). The CDR3 extends over 15 amino acids. CDR3 DNA sequence: TGCAGTGCTCAAATCCCCCGGGACAGCTACAATGAGCAGTTCTTC. It translates to CSAQIPRDSYNEQFF.

In this sample, this clonotype turned up a few times. The chain links TRBV7-9 to TRBJ2-7; D gene ambiguous. CDR1 SEHNR and CDR2 FQNEAQ come from the germline V gene (reference sequence). With 1 base removed from V and 0 bases from J, the gap between germline ends came to 7 bases. The CDR3 is 14 amino acids. The CDR3: CASSLGQYSYEQYF. CDR3 coding DNA: TGTGCCAGCAGCTTAGGCCAGTACTCCTACGAGCAGTACTTC.

The sample holds a few counts of this clonotype. This chain uses TRBV7-2 with TRBJ2-1; D unclear. The V gene lost 2 bases and the J gene lost 6 bases, with 11 bases spanning the gap. The CDR3 totals 14 residues. Per germline, CDR1 SGHTA and CDR2 FQGNSA. The CDR3 DNA reads TGTGCCAGCAGCTTATCAACCCCTACCAATGAGCAGTTCTTC. It specifies CASSLSTPTNEQFF.

V usage is TRBV7-9 and J usage is TRBJ2-2; the D gene is possibly TRBD2 (6 bases). V was shortened by 2 bases and J by 11 bases, with 9 bases between the two germline ends. The germline gives CDR1 SEHNR, CDR2 FQNEAQ (reference sequence). There are 12 residues in the CDR3. The DNA for the CDR3 is TGTGCCAGCAGCTTATCTGGGACTGAGCTGTTTTTT. Translated: CASSLSGTELFF.

This clonotype was counted only a few times. DNA for the CDR3: TGCGCCAGCAGCGCCACCGGGACAGGGTTTTACGAGCAGTACTTC. Its protein product is CASSATGTGFYEQYF. The genes are TRBV5-1 and TRBJ2-7, with 9 bases lining up with TRBD1. In germline, CDR1 is SGHRS, CDR2 YFSETQ. The CDR3 has 15 amino acids. V was pared by 4 bases and J by 4 bases, with 9 bases of the junction left unmatched.

The chain combines TRBV20-1 with TRBJ2-5; TRBD1 is a possible D gene (5 bases). The CDR3 loop spans 11 amino acids. Trimming pared 4 bases from V and 14 bases from J, leaving 17 bases between. Germline CDR1 DFQATT, CDR2 SNEGSKA (reference sequence). This CDR3 is CSATPVGLVYF. The CDR3 DNA reads TGCAGTGCTACCCCGGTGGGGCTAGTCTACTTC.

This clonotype showed up just a few times. The gene calls are TRBV4-2 and TRBJ2-5; 14 bases line up with TRBD2. The germline CDR1 and CDR2 sequences are LGHNA and YNFKEQ. The CDR3 contains 19 residues. The CDR3 here is CAFSGKGTSGSLLRETQYF. Written as DNA, the CDR3 is TGTGCGTTCTCCGGGAAAGGGACTAGCGGGAGTTTATTAAGAGAGACCCAGTACTTC.

There are a few counts of this clonotype. The chain is built from TRBV20-1 and TRBJ2-1; 8 bases fit TRBD2. This CDR3 contains 14 residues. Germline V gene lookup returns CDR1 DFQATT and CDR2 SNEGSKA (reference sequence). After removal of 6 bases from V and 9 bases from J, the junction contained 13 bases not matched to a gene. CDR3 protein: CSAGGDNLPVEQFF. In DNA, the CDR3 is TGCAGTGCCGGGGGGGACAACCTGCCGGTTGAGCAGTTCTTC.

This clonotype has a count of ten or more. V and J are TRBV27 and TRBJ2-1, with 10 bases lining up with TRBD2. CDR1 and CDR2 from the germline V gene are MNHEY and SMNVEV (reference sequence). Trimming took 5 bases from V and 7 from J; bases not matched to a gene: 8. CDR3 size: 15 residues. The CDR3 region has the DNA TGTGCCAGCAGTGCGAGCGGGGGGGCCGGTAATGAGCAGTTCTTC. It translates to CASSASGGAGNEQFF.

This clonotype was seen at least ten times. The V and J genes are TRBV12-3 or TRBV12-4 and TRBJ2-5, with 9 bases that match TRBD2. V trimming: 3 bases; J trimming: 4 bases; junction bases outside the gene matches: 6. This CDR3 has 15 amino acids. In DNA form, the CDR3 reads TGTGCCAGCAGTTTCAGCGGGGGGACGCGAGAGACCCAGTACTTC. Translating gives CASSFSGGTRETQYF.

This clonotype was detected a few times. The chain couples TRBV7-6 to TRBJ2-1; TRBD2 matches at 9 bases. After removal of 5 bases from V and 0 bases from J, the junction contained 14 bases not matched to a gene. CDR3 length: 19 amino acids. Germline V gene data show CDR1 as SGHVS and CDR2 as FNYEAQ. CDR3 DNA sequence: TGTGCCAGCAGCGGGACGAAGGACCTAGCGGGGAGCTCCTACAATGAGCAGTTCTTC. Amino acids: CASSGTKDLAGSSYNEQFF.

There are many counts of this clonotype. J is TRBJ1-5 and V is TRBV6-2 or TRBV6-3; no firm D call. This CDR3 has 17 amino acids. Trimming left V 2 bases short and J 1 base short, with 15 bases between. CDR1 is MNHEY and CDR2 is SVGEGT in the germline V gene. CDR3 coding DNA: TGTGCCAGCAGTTACCCTAACCCGGGGAGAAGCAATCAGCCCCAGCATTTT. It specifies CASSYPNPGRSNQPQHF.

This clonotype was recorded many times. The chain is built from TRBV7-3 and TRBJ2-1; TRBD2 agrees at 7 bases. This CDR3 has 13 residues. V trimming: 1 base; J trimming: 14 bases; junction bases outside the gene matches: 8. Germline CDR1 is SGHTA and CDR2 is FQGTGA. CDR3 in DNA: TGTGCCAGCAGCTTAAATCTGGGAGGGATCAAGTTCTTC. It is translated as CASSLNLGGIKFF.